Below, one TCR beta chain is given with its context. Its specificity is not known. The V and J ends lost 1 base and 1 base respectively, with 10 bases between them. Germline V gene lookup returns CDR1 LGHNT and CDR2 FRNRAP. The CDR3 totals 15 residues. The source of the sample is a study of cytomegalovirus exposure and HLA in healthy donors. Study-level points and caveats: The authors enumerated some 160 TCR beta chains as linked to cytomegalovirus.

60 Vbeta and 13 Jbeta primers were used in PCR. This table comes from immunoSEQ multiplex PCR, and its TCRdb copy is limited to in-frame clones, with some not included. The sample data list 140,000 to 150,000 clones. The V gene is TRBV12-5, the J gene TRBJ1-1; a weak D match, TRBD1 (5 bases). The origin of this receptor is a male donor in good health and CMV-seronegative. Sequenced sample: PBMCs. The DNA for the CDR3 is TGTGCTAGTGGTTTGGAGGGGCTCCCGAACACTGAAGCTTTCTTT. Translated: CASGLEGLPNTEAFF.